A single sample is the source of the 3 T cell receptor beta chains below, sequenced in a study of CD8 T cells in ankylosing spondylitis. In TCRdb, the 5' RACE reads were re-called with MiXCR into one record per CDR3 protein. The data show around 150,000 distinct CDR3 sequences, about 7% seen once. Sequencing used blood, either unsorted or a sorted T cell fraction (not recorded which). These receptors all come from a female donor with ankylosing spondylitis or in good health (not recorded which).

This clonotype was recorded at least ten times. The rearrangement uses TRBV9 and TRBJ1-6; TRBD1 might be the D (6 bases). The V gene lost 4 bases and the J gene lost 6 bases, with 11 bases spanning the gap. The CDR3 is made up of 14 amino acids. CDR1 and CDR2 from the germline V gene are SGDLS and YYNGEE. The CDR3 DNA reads TGTGCCAGCAGCAAGGGGGTTGTTAATTCACCCCTCCACTTT. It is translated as CASSKGVVNSPLHF. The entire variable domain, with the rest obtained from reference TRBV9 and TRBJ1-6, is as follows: DSGVTQTPKHLITATGQRVTLRCSPRSGDLSVYWYQQSLDQGLQFLIQYYNGEERAKGNILERFSAQQFPDLHSELNLSSLELGDSALYFCASSKGVVNSPLHFGNGTRLTVT.

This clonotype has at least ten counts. Written as DNA, the CDR3 is TGTGCCAGCGGACAGGACCTTTACAATGAGCAGTTCTTC. Amino acid sequence: CASGQDLYNEQFF. The gene calls are TRBV6-6 and TRBJ2-1; 7 nucleotides align to TRBD1. V dropped 8 bases and J dropped 4; count of bases not matched to a gene: 5. Germline V lookup: CDR1 MNHNY, CDR2 SVGAGI (reference sequence). This CDR3 is 13 amino acids long.

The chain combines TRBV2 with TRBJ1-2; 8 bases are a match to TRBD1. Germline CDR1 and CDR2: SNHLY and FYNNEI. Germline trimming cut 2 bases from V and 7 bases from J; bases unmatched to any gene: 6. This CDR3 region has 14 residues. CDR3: CASSERQGALGYTF. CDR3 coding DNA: TGTGCCAGCAGTGAAAGGCAGGGGGCCCTTGGCTACACCTTC.